One TCR beta chain is described in this entry. Produced via immunoSEQ multiplex PCR; TCRdb's table is partial and in-frame only. The sample consists of more than 95,000 clones, over 75% of them appearing once. The data belong to a study of blood T cell repertoires in COVID-19. About the study: Material from acute and convalescent COVID-19 was sourced from the United States, Italy and Spain. The analysed material was cDNA or gDNA that came from T cells, B-cell-depleted T cells, or PBMCs.

The V gene's germline CDR1 is SGHRS and CDR2 YFSETQ. This CDR3 has 14 residues. V was cut by 1 base and J by 0 bases, with 7 bases left in between. The V call is TRBV5-1, the J call TRBJ1-2; D ambiguous. This sequence originates from a human donor in a cohort sampled during active or convalescent COVID-19. What was sequenced was peripheral blood. In DNA form, the CDR3 reads TGCGCCAGCAGCTTGCAGTCAGCTAACTATGGCTACACCTTC. Translating it yields CASSLQSANYGYTF.